Listed below are T cell receptor beta chains from one sample, sequenced in a study of shared clonotypes between healthy human individuals. Profiled with immunoSEQ multiplex PCR; TCRdb holds only in-frame clones, not every one. The sample contains a few hundred thousand clones, 87% of which appear only once. The sample taken for sequencing was memory CD8+ T cells sorted from blood. All receptors come from a man younger than 35 in good health. The conserved cysteine and the conserved F or W are not part of the CDR3 here. The order of the fields is D gene, J gene, V gene, CDR3 protein. A D gene is named only where the DNA matches it firmly.

D gene: .
J gene: TRBJ2-7
V gene: TRBV5-1
CDR3 protein: ASSPALGGKQY

D gene: TRBD1
J gene: TRBJ2-4
V gene: TRBV7-9
CDR3 protein: ASSLWTGGTKNIQY

D gene: TRBD1
J gene: TRBJ2-5
V gene: TRBV5-1
CDR3 protein: ASSLSPGGFETQY

D gene: TRBD2
J gene: TRBJ2-1
V gene: TRBV29-1
CDR3 protein: SVEDLAGAYNEQF

D gene: .
J gene: TRBJ1-1
V gene: TRBV13
CDR3 protein: ASKPPLGDFGWNTEAF

D gene: TRBD2
J gene: TRBJ2-7
V gene: TRBV11-2
CDR3 protein: ASSWTAGDSYEQY

D gene: .
J gene: TRBJ1-1
V gene: TRBV5-1
CDR3 protein: ASSLAPGSRETEAF

D gene: TRBD2
J gene: TRBJ2-1
V gene: TRBV5-1
CDR3 protein: ASSSGTSGARSYNEQF

D gene: TRBD1
J gene: TRBJ2-7
V gene: TRBV2
CDR3 protein: ASSGTGGHEQY

D gene: TRBD1
J gene: TRBJ2-1
V gene: TRBV9
CDR3 protein: ASSMTGSEQF

D gene: TRBD1
J gene: TRBJ2-7
V gene: TRBV27
CDR3 protein: ASGEAGGIYEQY

D gene: .
J gene: TRBJ2-7
V gene: TRBV2
CDR3 protein: ASSQTPRDPYEQY

D gene: TRBD2
J gene: TRBJ2-7
V gene: TRBV7-9
CDR3 protein: ASSPPRVAGGYEQY

D gene: .
J gene: TRBJ2-1
V gene: TRBV2
CDR3 protein: ASSDPYYSYNEQF

D gene: .
J gene: TRBJ1-5
V gene: TRBV11-1
CDR3 protein: ASSLASTCQGPQH

D gene: TRBD2
J gene: TRBJ2-3
V gene: TRBV10-1
CDR3 protein: ASSETGFLAGDGTDTQY

D gene: .
J gene: TRBJ2-7
V gene: TRBV28
CDR3 protein: ASSPWTASYEQY

D gene: TRBD2
J gene: TRBJ2-3
V gene: TRBV6-1
CDR3 protein: ASSVTSGGPTDTQY

D gene: .
J gene: TRBJ1-3
V gene: TRBV28
CDR3 protein: ASSLSLSGNTIY

D gene: TRBD2
J gene: TRBJ2-1
V gene: TRBV27
CDR3 protein: ASSPIRTSGVDEQF

D gene: .
J gene: TRBJ2-7
V gene: TRBV10-3
CDR3 protein: AISDSHEQY

D gene: .
J gene: TRBJ2-5
V gene: TRBV4-2
CDR3 protein: ASSQGGGQETQY

D gene: .
J gene: TRBJ1-2
V gene: TRBV20-1
CDR3 protein: SVGRIKGYT

D gene: .
J gene: TRBJ2-7
V gene: TRBV7-9
CDR3 protein: ASSVSDSYEQY

D gene: TRBD1
J gene: TRBJ2-3
V gene: TRBV5-6
CDR3 protein: ASSSGRTGRADTQY

D gene: .
J gene: TRBJ2-1
V gene: TRBV7-9
CDR3 protein: ASSPPIGSANEQF

D gene: .
J gene: TRBJ1-4
V gene: TRBV7-3
CDR3 protein: ASSSPQGSVNEKLF

D gene: .
J gene: TRBJ2-5
V gene: TRBV29-1
CDR3 protein: SVELVAARETQY

D gene: .
J gene: TRBJ2-3
V gene: TRBV28
CDR3 protein: ASRKNEGSTDTQY

D gene: .
J gene: TRBJ2-5
V gene: TRBV6-4
CDR3 protein: ASSESGTGGGETQY

D gene: .
J gene: TRBJ1-2
V gene: TRBV4-3
CDR3 protein: ASSQDADQRWGYT

D gene: TRBD2
J gene: TRBJ2-7
V gene: TRBV7-2
CDR3 protein: ASSPTSGTSYEQY

D gene: TRBD2
J gene: TRBJ2-7
V gene: TRBV7-9
CDR3 protein: ASSPGGGPSYEQY